This T cell receptor beta chain was profiled in a study of cytomegalovirus exposure and HLA in healthy donors (dated by TCRdb to the late 2010s). Regarding the study in general: According to an earlier analysis of a few hundred of the donors, about 179 million T cells yielded approximately 120 million unique TCR beta sequences and 250 to 350 Gb of sequence data. An early release that covered approximately 600 HLA-typed donors contained about 300 gigabases of sequencing data and roughly 84 million unique TCR sequences. Among the approximately 400 genotyped donors, around 79% belonged to the genetic ancestry cluster associated with self-reported Caucasian donors. The aim of the study was to test whether cataloging public T cell receptors could identify signatures of past pathogen exposure. The T cell repertoires of around 730 subjects were profiled by immunosequencing and related to cytomegalovirus serostatus. In addition to the first cohort of around 670 subjects, a separate validation cohort of approximately 120 different subjects was used. High-throughput TCR immunosequencing, statistical association of individual TCRs with disease status, and machine learning were combined to predict cytomegalovirus infection status. To study patterns of TCR occurrence, a later analysis re-analyzed previously published TCR beta repertoires from 650 to 750 donors and added high-resolution HLA genotyping. In the later analysis, no new phenotypic data were used to find candidate immune exposures; instead, reliance was placed on TCR beta sequences and their occurrence across donors. To decide whether each TCR beta V gene segment behaved as functional or pseudogenic, an earlier analysis of some 600 of the donors relied on high-throughput TCR beta sequencing. Donor age, sex, ethnicity and CMV serostatus were compiled alongside the repertoire data. A later genetic analysis took genome-wide SNP genotypes for about three fifths of the 666 donors and used that subset as a discovery cohort. Every repertoire in the discovery cohort had been generated on one and the same sequencing platform. HLA typing covered class I and class II loci at four-digit resolution. The number of typed donors differed by locus: about 620-640 for A, B, C, DRB1 and DQB1; 500 to 550 for DQA1; 606 for DPA1; and about 450 for DPB1. Roughly 5 DR-DQ haplotypes were handled as single units for association and clustering, since linkage in the cohort was strong. Among several hundred genotyped donors of the cohort, an average of around 250,000 unique TCR beta nucleotide sequences was sequenced per donor, of which about 18% were non-productive.

This clone turned up a few times. What this receptor recognizes is not known. No quality values exist for individual bases; no much larger clone is one base distant. The cohort consisted of more than 650 healthy bone marrow donors. At the time of sampling, every cohort member was nominally healthy, though immune exposures that went unrecorded were likely present. The donor tested CMV seronegative and was one of the 352 seronegative cohort members. Each donor provided a peripheral blood sample, and peripheral blood mononuclear cells were used for TCR beta sequencing. Genomic DNA was extracted from the blood cell samples with the Qiagen DNeasy Blood Extraction Kit. What the research found in general, with its limitations: Several of the top co-occurrence clusters appeared to be linked to parvovirus B19, influenza, CMV and Epstein-Barr virus, according to a later analysis. In both the original and validation cohorts, the classifier was reported to diagnose cytomegalovirus status with high specificity and sensitivity. In vitro tests confirmed that a few of the cytomegalovirus-associated TCR beta chains recognize cytomegalovirus antigens. In a later analysis, the rate of TCR association differed among HLA loci, with DRB1 alleles having the most associated TCRs and HLA-C alleles having the fewest. Across donors, most TCR sequences were observed very rarely, whereas some public TCRs were present in many individuals. The study gave a list of roughly 150 TCR beta chains associated with cytomegalovirus. When HLA alleles, especially DR and DQ, strongly co-occurred, TCR associations were difficult to assign to individual alleles. Roughly uniform sequencing depth across donors was assumed in presence/absence analyses, although this assumption may not hold. The cohort was sequenced for TCR beta chains only, and without alpha or paired-chain data the features that could be detected were limited. Most CMV-associated TCR beta chains appeared to be HLA-restricted in a later analysis, and the HLA associations seemed to be driven largely by CMV exposure. Compared with the roughly 670-donor mean, donors in an Asian-associated ancestry cluster had fewer N-insertions in productive TCRs, according to a later genetic analysis. Linkage disequilibrium might explain the correlated functional status among segregating V segments, but an unknown experimental factor could not be ruled out. According to the authors, the approach could potentially be generalized to other disease states and immunological phenotypes. At a false discovery rate of 0.05, a later analysis linked 15,000 to 20,000 TCR beta sequences to specific HLA alleles. In a later analysis, HLA-associated TCR beta chains showed more clonal expansion and lower generation probabilities than non-associated chains that were equally common. Some IMGT-functional V segments, including TRBV6-2 and TRBV6-3, could not be told apart with the 87-base-pair reads, so those segments were excluded. Immune exposure information for the cohort was limited to CMV serostatus. The earlier analysis of approximately 560 of the donors excluded 15 to 20 rarely observed V segments, including chromosome 9 orphons, because counts were too low. Because some donors lacked HLA typing at each locus, the association tests relied only on the typed subset. A further reported finding was that TCR beta sequences accurately predicted the HLA-A and HLA-B alleles for most subjects in the first cohort. V-gene and J-gene trimming of TCR beta chains was associated with a missense DCLRE1C variant in a later genetic analysis, and the association was replicated in an independent cohort. In an earlier analysis of 587 of the donors, most TCR beta V segments appeared in productive rearrangements about 87% or about 30% of the time, broadly matching IMGT annotations. A cluster of highly shared sequence variants was judged likely to represent a technical artifact of the sequencing pipeline.

The library was obtained by the immunoSEQ multiplex PCR assay. A mixture of 60 forward primers for TCR Vbeta segments and 13 reverse primers for TCR Jbeta segments was used in the multiplex PCR. Amplification of the CDR3 region of rearranged TCR beta genes was performed with a multiplex PCR assay on genomic DNA. Amplified TCR beta libraries were sequenced as 87-base-pair reads on the Illumina HiSeq System. Per the original workflow: A later analysis counted about 80 million unique TCR beta chains across the 640 or so repertoires, and around 9.9 million of these chains were shared by at least two donors. To remove PCR and sequencing errors, raw reads were error-corrected and collapsed into unique sequences using a nearest-neighbor algorithm that merged closely related sequences. CDR3 sequences were aligned to IMGT reference sequences to assign V, D and J gene segments. For a sequence to be retained, a match of at least six nucleotides to both a V gene segment and a J gene segment was required. Rearrangements were called productive when the CDR3 lacked stop codons and stayed in frame with V and J; all others were non-productive. CDR3 was defined by IMGT convention, running from the second conserved V-encoded cysteine to the conserved J-encoded phenylalanine. The earlier analysis of 587 of the donors excluded sequences that lacked an unambiguous match to a single V gene segment. An earlier analysis of 587 of the donors classified V segments as functional when productive rearrangements were above 56.7% and as segregating when the standard deviation between donors was above 5%. To diagnose cytomegalovirus status from the catalog of TCR beta chain sequences, a statistical classification framework was built. V and J gene assignment, in a later analysis, came from comparing TCR nucleotide sequences with IMGT/GENE-DB human TR gene sequences. The TCRdist pipeline was used in a later analysis to assign CDR3 sequences and most-parsimonious VDJ recombination scenarios. In a later analysis, every TCR beta chain was defined by the combination of its CDR3 amino acid sequence and its V-gene family, and reads without a unique V-gene family were dropped. A later analysis removed nearly 600 highly shared, low-generation-probability nucleotide sequences to deal with suspected cross-contamination and a sequencing artifact. A later analysis calculated a clonal expansion index for each public chain from normalized within-repertoire ranks of inferred template counts. A later analysis computed generation probabilities with a VDJ recombination model fitted to out-of-frame rearrangements, and checked the results against IGoR. Hypergeometric tests were used in a later analysis to score TCR-TCR, TCR-HLA and TCR-CMV co-occurrence, with a repertoire-size bias correction applied to the TCR pairs. To estimate false discovery rates, a later analysis permuted the HLA or CMV assignments 20 times. In a later analysis, co-occurring TCRs were grouped using DBSCAN, and TCRdist sequence similarity was added for clustering within HLA-allele-positive subsets. Repertoires with fewer than 30,000 or more than 120,000 public chains, plus five repertoires with anomalous nucleotide sharing, were excluded from co-occurrence clustering. The table comes from immuneACCESS by way of TCRdb, which keeps in-frame sequences with V and J called. Part of the clones is missing from these tables; in studies checked, under half for an unresolved V gene and the rest for unknown reasons. V and J calls and clone size follow that table, whereas D and trimming were derived from the DNA. In all, the sample holds fewer than 250,000 clones, and roughly 80% of those were seen once. Around 15% of the sample is in the top ten clones.

Counted from cysteine to phenylalanine, this CDR3 has 14 amino acids. Left in the record is the CDR3 DNA by itself, 42 bases read in frame from the first base. The germline V end is reduced by 3 bases and the J end by 0 bases; junction bases left unmatched: 4. CDR1 and CDR2, looked up from the germline V gene (reference sequence), are GTSNPN and SVGIG. The chain is encoded by TRBV30 joined to TRBJ2-7; 8 central nucleotides agree with TRBD1. The TCR sequence derives from a man between 40 and 49 years old in good health and CMV-seronegative. The sequenced material came from PBMCs. The CDR3 region: CAWRQGVSSYEQYF. The DNA reads as follows: TGTGCCTGGAGACAGGGGGTGAGCTCCTACGAGCAGTACTTC.